This record looks at one T cell receptor (beta chain) sequence and its context. The antigen is undetermined. Germline CDR1 reads KGHDR; CDR2 reads SFDVKD. The CDR3 is 11 amino acids. Trimming removed 4 bases from V and 5 bases from J, with 4 bases in between. The sample's treatment: roughly ten-day PBMC culture with coronavirus spike peptide pools or control peptides (ViraFEST assay). The data stem from a study of vaccination and CD4 T cells after COVID-19. An Oncomine TCR Beta short-read assay was used to sequence the DNA from cultured CD4+ T cells. TCRdb itself ran the PCR reads through MiXCR, one entry per CDR3 protein. Among under 15,000 distinct CDR3 sequences listed, roughly three fifths were seen once.

Material: CD4+ T cells from blood, cultured in vitro. The chain is built from TRBV24-1 and TRBJ1-2, with no clear D. This receptor was identified in a human donor who had recovered from COVID-19. CDR3 loop: CATSDLYGYTF. For the CDR3, the DNA is TGTGCCACCAGTGACCTTTATGGCTACACCTTC.